This T cell receptor (beta chain) came from a study of technical replicates of blood from a few donors. The CDR3 runs 14 residues. Germline V gene lookup returns CDR1 GTSNPN and CDR2 SVGIG (reference sequence). Deletions cut 4 bases from V and 1 base from J, with 13 bases between. The repertoire was sequenced with immunoSEQ multiplex PCR; TCRdb's copy has only in-frame clones and lacks some. The table has tens of thousands of clones, around 92% seen once; the top ten hold less than 0.5%. Specimen: T cells isolated from PBMCs. The clonotype originates from a human donor in good health. This chain links TRBV30 with TRBJ2-5; D is possibly TRBD1 (6 bases). The CDR3 reads CAWTLTGFQETQYF. CDR3 nucleotide sequence: TGTGCCTGGACTTTGACAGGTTTCCAAGAGACCCAGTACTTC.